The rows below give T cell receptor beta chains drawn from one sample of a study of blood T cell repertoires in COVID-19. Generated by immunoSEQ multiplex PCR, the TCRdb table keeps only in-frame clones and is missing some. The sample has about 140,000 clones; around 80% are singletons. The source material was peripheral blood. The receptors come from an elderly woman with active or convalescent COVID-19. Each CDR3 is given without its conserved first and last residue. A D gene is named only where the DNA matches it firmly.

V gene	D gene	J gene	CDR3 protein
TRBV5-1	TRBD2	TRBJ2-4	ASSDRTSGHLLENIQY
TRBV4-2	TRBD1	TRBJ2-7	ASSHQGAYEQY
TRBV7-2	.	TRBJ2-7	ASSINQGYEQY
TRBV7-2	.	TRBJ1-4	ASSLSSGLREKLF
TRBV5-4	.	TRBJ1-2	ASSPPGSNGYT
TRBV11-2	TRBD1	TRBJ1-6	ASSLYGQGLDNSPLH
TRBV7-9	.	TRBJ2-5	ASSLSRLQGKFGEETQY
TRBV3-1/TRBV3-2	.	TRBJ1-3	ASRRDISGNTIY
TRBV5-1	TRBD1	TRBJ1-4	ASSPPGQGLEKLF
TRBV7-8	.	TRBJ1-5	ASSPSGVMGSNQPQH
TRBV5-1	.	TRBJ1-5	ASSLEGAEQPQH
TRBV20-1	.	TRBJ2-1	SASKQTFIYNEQF
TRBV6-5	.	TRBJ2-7	ASSTPDSHYEQY
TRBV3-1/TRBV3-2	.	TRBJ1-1	ASYSLQGTEAF
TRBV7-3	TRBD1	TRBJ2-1	ASSLTGTGVGEQF
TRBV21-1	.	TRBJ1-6	ASSKVAGGTYNSPLH
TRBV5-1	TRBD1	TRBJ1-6	ASSPQGATGNSPLH
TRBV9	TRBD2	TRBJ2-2	ASATGTSGTGELF
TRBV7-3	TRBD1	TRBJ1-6	ASSPGQYNSPLH
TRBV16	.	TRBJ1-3	ASSQQVISGNTIY
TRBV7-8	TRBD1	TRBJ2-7	ASSLRPGTGRVEQY
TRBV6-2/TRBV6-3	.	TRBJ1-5	ASSFNSIRQPQH
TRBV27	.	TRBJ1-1	ASSSLMNTEAF
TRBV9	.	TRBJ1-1	ASSAGRGTEAF
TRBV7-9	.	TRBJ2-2	ASTSLGLTGELF
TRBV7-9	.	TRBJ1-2	ASSPGSHYGYT
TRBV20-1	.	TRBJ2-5	SASQGRIETQY
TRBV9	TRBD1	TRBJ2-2	ASSLGQGAFGRNGELF
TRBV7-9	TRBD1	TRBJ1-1	ASSSWTGDTEAF
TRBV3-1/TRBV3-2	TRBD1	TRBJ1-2	ASSPDRANYGYT
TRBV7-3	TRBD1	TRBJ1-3	ASSLLLPDRGSGNTIY
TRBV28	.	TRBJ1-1	ASSLGQVNEAF
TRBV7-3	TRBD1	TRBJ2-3	ASSATGATTDTQY
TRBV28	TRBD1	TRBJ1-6	ASSLPPGGYNSPLH
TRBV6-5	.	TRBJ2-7	ASSTGYEQY
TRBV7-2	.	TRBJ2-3	ASSGLRTDTQY
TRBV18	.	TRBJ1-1	ASSNRERDEAF
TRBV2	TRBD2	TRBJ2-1	ASSGEGYEQF
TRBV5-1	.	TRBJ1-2	ASSLLTTALYGYT
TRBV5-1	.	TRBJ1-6	ASSLEQGSHSPLH
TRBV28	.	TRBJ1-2	ASIYRARQTGDSYGYT
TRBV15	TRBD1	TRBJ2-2	ATSRKGQGVNTGELF
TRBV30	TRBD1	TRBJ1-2	AWSDPPRQGHYGYT
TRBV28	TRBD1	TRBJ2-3	ASSQGTGRSTDTQY